The 9 T cell receptor beta chains listed next were all sequenced from one sample in a study of blood T cell repertoires in COVID-19. Using immunoSEQ multiplex PCR, the repertoire was profiled, and TCRdb retains in-frame clones only, with some absent. This table holds approximately 300,000 clones, roughly 85% found once. Sequencing was performed on PBMCs or T cells enriched from blood (not recorded which). These TCRs come from a woman between 25 and 40 years old who had been exposed to COVID-19.

V usage is TRBV2 and J usage is TRBJ1-2; the D gene is possibly TRBD1 (5 bases). V was pared by 8 bases and J by 8 bases, with 9 bases between. Germline V gene data show CDR1 as SNHLY and CDR2 as FYNNEI. The CDR3 is 10 amino acids. The CDR3 region is CASPGNGYTF. The CDR3 DNA sequence: TGTGCCAGCCCAGGGAACGGCTACACCTTC.

The chain joins TRBV5-5 to TRBJ2-7; D may be TRBD1 (5 bases). Between the trimmed V and J ends, which lost 4 bases and 4 bases, there was a span of 12 bases. Germline CDR1 SGHKS, CDR2 YYEKEE (reference sequence). This CDR3 is 13 amino acids long. In DNA form, the CDR3 reads TGTGCCAGCAGCCCTTCAGGGCGGTACGAGCAGTACTTC. Amino acids: CASSPSGRYEQYF.

The rearrangement uses TRBV6-2 or TRBV6-3 and TRBJ1-5; D is undetermined. The CDR3 covers 14 residues. Deletions cut 4 bases from V and 4 bases from J, with 11 bases between. The germline gives CDR1 MNHEY, CDR2 SVGEGT. The CDR3 DNA is TGTGCCAGCAGTTTTTCAGAGGTTAATCAGCCCCAGCATTTT. Protein product: CASSFSEVNQPQHF.

The gene calls are TRBV9 and TRBJ2-3, with a weak D call TRBD2 (6 bases). Trimming stripped 1 base from V and 3 bases from J, with 9 bases between. This CDR3 has 14 amino acids. Germline CDR1 reads SGDLS; CDR2 reads YYNGEE. CDR3 in DNA: TGTGCCAGCAGCGTACTGGGGGGAACAGATACGCAGTATTTT. It encodes CASSVLGGTDTQYF. Combining the CDR3 with reference TRBV9 and TRBJ2-3 gives the whole variable domain DSGVTQTPKHLITATGQRVTLRCSPRSGDLSVYWYQQSLDQGLQFLIQYYNGEERAKGNILERFSAQQFPDLHSELNLSSLELGDSALYFCASSVLGGTDTQYFGPGTRLTVL.

The chain combines TRBV4-3 with TRBJ1-4; 9 nucleotides align to TRBD1. This CDR3 region has 14 residues. The ends lost 3 bases at V and 7 bases at J; junction bases unmatched: 3. Germline V gives CDR1 LGHNA, CDR2 YSLEER. CDR3 nucleotides: TGCGCCAGCAGCCAGGGACAGGGCACTGAAAAACTGTTTTTT. This encodes CASSQGQGTEKLFF.

In this sample, this clone turned up a few times. V is TRBV5-6 and J is TRBJ1-2, with a tentative D call TRBD1 (5 bases). The CDR3 length is 11 residues. Trimming stripped 2 bases from V and 8 bases from J, with 7 bases between. Germline V lookup: CDR1 SGHDT, CDR2 YYEEEE. The CDR3 loop is CASSFRVGYTF. CDR3 DNA: TGTGCCAGCAGCTTCAGGGTAGGCTACACCTTC.

V and J are TRBV29-1 and TRBJ2-7; TRBD2 agrees at 14 bases. V trimming: 4 bases; J trimming: 1 base; junction bases outside the gene matches: 6. The CDR3 is made up of 16 amino acids. In germline, CDR1 is SQVTM, CDR2 ANQGSEA. The CDR3 region has the DNA TGCAGCGTTGTTCATGGGACTAGCGGGGGATCCTACGAGCAGTACTTC. Translating it yields CSVVHGTSGGSYEQYF.

The chain recombines TRBV19 with TRBJ2-7, with D perhaps matching TRBD1 (6 bases). V was cut by 6 bases and J by 3 bases, with 18 bases left in between. CDR1 and CDR2 from the germline V gene are LNHDA and SQIVND (reference sequence). The CDR3 extends over 15 amino acids. The CDR3, as DNA: TGTGCCAGTAGCTCGGGTGGCAGGGGAATCTACGAGCAGTACTTC. It is translated as CASSSGGRGIYEQYF.

The chain joins TRBV11-1 to TRBJ2-7; 9 bases fit TRBD1. The junction had 11 bases not matched to a gene; V was cut back by 6 bases and J by 5 bases. Per the germline V gene, CDR1 is SGHAT and CDR2 is FQDESV (reference sequence). The CDR3 spans 15 residues. DNA for the CDR3: TGTGCCAGCAGAGGGACAGGGATGAAGTTTAACGAGCAGTACTTC. Translation: CASRGTGMKFNEQYF.